The present entry profiles one T cell receptor (beta chain) with its context. The antigen is unknown. These data originate in a study of shared clonotypes between healthy human individuals. Libraries were prepared by immunoSEQ multiplex PCR; TCRdb keeps only in-frame clonotypes and omits some of them. The sample includes about 2.4 million clones, 93% of them seen just once. Findings and caveats of the study: Despite large depth, rarefaction showed incomplete sorted-subset sequencing. The sharing of 4% to 5.5% of naive CD4 clonotypes was seen across several donors.

The sequence was collected from a man younger than 35 in good health. Some clones in this sample may be carry-over from other donors' samples. The sequencing input was naive CD4+ T cells from PBMCs. Subset described: CD45RA+ positively selected.

The CDR3: CAIRGTGGEGMGYTF. The CDR3 bases are TGTGCCATCAGAGGGACAGGGGGGGAAGGGATGGGCTACACCTTC. The V call is TRBV10-3, the J call TRBJ1-2, with 11 bases that match TRBD1. Trimming removed 6 bases from V and 8 bases from J; junction bases left unmatched: 11. Germline CDR1 is ENHRY and CDR2 is SYGVKD. CDR3 length equals 15 residues.